The 6 T cell receptor beta chains given below trace back to one sample, sequenced in a study of blood T cell repertoires in COVID-19 (dated by TCRdb to 2020 to 2022). Library method: the immunoSEQ multiplex PCR assay. The table comes from immuneACCESS by way of TCRdb, which keeps in-frame sequences with V and J called. Part of the clones is missing from these tables; in studies checked, under half for an unresolved V gene and the rest for unknown reasons. This sample gives 210,000 or so clones in total; 65% to 90% of them show up just once. Roughly 5.3% of the sample lies in the top ten. Input material: peripheral blood. These receptors all stem from a man aged 50 to 60 with COVID-19, enrolled during active disease.

The V gene is TRBV5-4, the J gene TRBJ1-6, with 11 bases aligning to TRBD1. There are 16 residues in the CDR3. CDR1 and CDR2 from the germline V gene are SGHNT and YYREEE (reference sequence). The V segment lost 0 bases and the J segment 9 bases; nucleotides outside the gene matches: 5. The CDR3 region is CASSLAGQGAISPLHF. CDR3 coding DNA: TGTGCCAGCAGCTTGGCCGGACAGGGGGCTATTTCACCCCTCCACTTT.

This clone appeared a few times. The chain carries TRBV5-1 and TRBJ2-2, with a weak D call TRBD1 (5 bases). The V end was cut by 0 bases, the J end by 1 base, with 10 bases between. Germline assignment: CDR1 SGHRS and CDR2 YFSETQ. The length of the CDR3 is 16 residues. In DNA form, the CDR3 reads TGCGCCAGCAGCTTGGAGTCAGGGAAGAACACCGGGGAGCTGTTTTTT. This encodes CASSLESGKNTGELFF.

This chain joins TRBV27 and TRBJ1-6; 7 bases are a match to TRBD1. This CDR3 spans 18 amino acids. The trim removed 4 bases at V and 1 base at J, leaving 10 bases unmatched. Looked up from germline, CDR1 is MNHEY and CDR2 is SMNVEV (reference sequence). The CDR3 is CASSSRQGRGSYNSPLHF. As DNA, the CDR3 is TGTGCCAGCAGTTCTCGACAGGGAAGAGGTTCCTATAATTCACCCCTCCACTTT.

This clone appeared once. The CDR3 protein is CASSSRPADVQETQYF. The CDR3 DNA follows: TGCGCCAGCAGCTCCAGGCCTGCAGACGTCCAAGAGACCCAGTACTTC. V usage is TRBV5-1 and J usage is TRBJ2-5; D ambiguous. Trimming stripped 3 bases from V and 1 base from J, with 16 bases between. Looked up from germline, CDR1 is SGHRS and CDR2 is YFSETQ. CDR3 length: 16 residues.

The CDR3 is CAIAFAGGLEETQYF. DNA of the CDR3: TGTGCCATCGCTTTTGCGGGGGGGCTGGAAGAGACCCAGTACTTC. The chain recombines TRBV10-3 with TRBJ2-5; TRBD2 matches 9 bases. The germline CDR1 and CDR2 sequences are ENHRY and SYGVKD. The CDR3 is made up of 15 amino acids. Trimming took 8 bases from V and 3 from J; bases not matched to a gene: 10.

V and J are TRBV5-4 and TRBJ1-3, with D uncertain. The CDR3 is made up of 14 amino acids. Trimming removed 4 bases from V and 3 bases from J, with 11 bases in between. CDR1 is SGHNT and CDR2 is YYREEE in the germline V gene (reference sequence). CDR3 sequence reads: CASSLHGDGNTIYF. The CDR3 DNA reads TGTGCCAGCAGCCTCCACGGGGATGGAAACACCATATATTTT.